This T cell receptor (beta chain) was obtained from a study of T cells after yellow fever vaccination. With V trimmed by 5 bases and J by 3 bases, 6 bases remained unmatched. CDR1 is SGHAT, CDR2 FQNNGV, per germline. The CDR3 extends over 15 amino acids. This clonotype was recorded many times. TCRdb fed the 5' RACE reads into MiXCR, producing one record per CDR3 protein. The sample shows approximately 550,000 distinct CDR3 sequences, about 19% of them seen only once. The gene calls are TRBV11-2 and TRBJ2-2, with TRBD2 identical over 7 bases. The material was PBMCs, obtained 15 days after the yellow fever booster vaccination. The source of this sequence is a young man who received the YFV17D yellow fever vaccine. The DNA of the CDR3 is TGTGCCAGCAGCCTGGGGCTAGCGGACACCGGGGAGCTGTTTTTT. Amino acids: CASSLGLADTGELFF.